Sequencing of this T cell receptor beta chain was carried out in a study of blood T cell repertoires in COVID-19 (TCRdb year 2020). For context, the study as a whole: Samples from collaborators originated in the United States, Italy and Spain and spanned both the acute and convalescent phases of COVID-19. The material from the prospective study consisted of cDNA or gDNA derived from T cells, B-cell-depleted T cells, or PBMCs. Subjects who had been exposed to COVID-19, were actively infected with it, or had recovered from it provided the deeply sampled blood TCRbeta repertoires that made up the dataset. The repertoires were released in a freely available public database meant as a resource for research on the immune response to SARS-CoV-2. The samples were drawn from the first 160 participants of the ongoing ImmuneRACE study and from some 1,300 subjects provided by 6 global collaborators. The sample metadata nearly always contained a de-identified subject ID, COVID-19 status, age in years and sex. HLA class I and class II types, where available, came from metadata supplied by the sample provider rather than from assay-based typing. The research as a whole found: Clinical and demographic metadata were provided uncurated, with the amount varying by source and participant.

Deletion took 5 bases off V and 6 bases off J, with a span of 13 bases between the germline ends. Reading from cysteine to phenylalanine, the CDR3 counts 13 amino acids. Left in the record is the CDR3 DNA by itself, 39 bases read in frame from the first base. The germline V gene gives CDR1 as MDHEN and CDR2 as SYDVKM. TCRbeta CDR3 regions were amplified from genomic DNA by means of the immunoSEQ Assay, a bias-controlled multiplex PCR. On the authors' methods: The number of nucleated cells in each sample was estimated from the amplification of reference gene primers within the assay. To quantify the absolute abundance of each unique TCRbeta CDR3 rearrangement, sequence reads were collapsed and filtered. For each sample, productive Simpson clonality was calculated as the square root of Simpson's diversity index across productive rearrangements. The clones in this table, taken by TCRdb from immuneACCESS, are in-frame only. Not every clone is retained; where verified, under half of the shortfall comes from an unresolved V gene, and the cause of the rest is unknown. That table gives V, J and clone size, and the DNA gave D and trimming. The sample has 55,000 to 65,000 clones on record, 60% to 85% of them singletons. The ten largest clonotypes hold more than 2.5% of the sample.

The collaborating institutions used their own protocols to collect whole blood in K2EDTA tubes. Collaborator samples were shipped for TCRbeta analysis as frozen whole blood, isolated PBMCs, or DNA extracted from either sample type. Concerning this clone: Its antigen specificity is not known. No much larger clonotype is one base removed from it; base qualities were not supplied.

The chain couples TRBV28 to TRBJ1-1; the D segment cannot be called with confidence. Material for sequencing was peripheral blood. This receptor was identified in a man aged 55 to 69 with acute or convalescent COVID-19. DNA sequence: TGTGCCAGCAGTACGACTCGACGGGCTGAAGCTTTCTTT. It is translated as CASSTTRRAEAFF.